This T cell receptor (beta chain) was observed in a study of identical twins. Whole-study findings and limits: Excess sharing between twins was weaker in beta out-of-frame sequences.

TCRdb reprocessed the 5' RACE reads with MiXCR, giving one entry per CDR3 protein. The sample holds roughly 230,000 distinct CDR3 sequences, about 9% seen once. V lost 6 bases and J 4 bases, leaving 18 bases between the germline ends. The CDR3 length is 16 residues. Germline lookup yields CDR1 MNHEY and CDR2 SVGEGT. Only a few counts were recorded for this clonotype. Its specificity is not known. The same data also contributed to another study, on yellow fever vaccine responses in identical twins.

What was sequenced was CD8+ T cells sorted from blood. This sequence was found in a woman younger than 30 in good health. The chain joins TRBV6-2 or TRBV6-3 to TRBJ1-4; D perhaps matches TRBD1 (5 bases). The CDR3 sequence is CASSQRAAGFNEKLFF. CDR3 sequence (DNA): TGTGCCAGCAGCCAACGGGCCGCAGGGTTTAATGAAAAACTGTTTTTT.